These 2 T cell receptor beta chains were all obtained from the same sample, sequenced in a study of CD8+ T cells in alopecia areata. TCR sequencing used cDNA made by reverse transcription of extracted RNA. The repertoire was sequenced with immunoSEQ multiplex PCR; TCRdb's copy has only in-frame clones and lacks some. The sample has some 210,000 clones, 50% to 60% seen once. The sequencing used CD4+ T cells sorted from blood, collected at week 0. The receptor source for this set is a human donor with alopecia areata.

For this clone: Different DNA sequences within this sample yield the same CDR3. The DNA for the CDR3 is TGTGCCAGCAGCCAGGGGAGGGAGACCCAGTACTTC. Encoded protein: CASSQGRETQYF. This chain joins TRBV14 and TRBJ2-5; tentative D call: TRBD2 (6 bases). The CDR3 is made up of 12 amino acids. V was shortened by 3 bases and J by 5 bases, with 7 bases between the two germline ends. The germline V gene encodes CDR1 SGHDN and CDR2 FVKESK.

This clone turned up a few times. The genes are TRBV11-1 and TRBJ2-4; unclear D gene. The CDR3 loop spans 11 amino acids. The V end lost 4 bases, the J end lost 4 bases, and 2 bases lay between the germline ends. Germline V CDR1 and CDR2: SGHAT, FQDESV (reference sequence). CDR3 region: CASSSKNIQYF. Written as DNA, the CDR3 is TGTGCCAGCAGCTCGAAAAACATTCAGTACTTC.